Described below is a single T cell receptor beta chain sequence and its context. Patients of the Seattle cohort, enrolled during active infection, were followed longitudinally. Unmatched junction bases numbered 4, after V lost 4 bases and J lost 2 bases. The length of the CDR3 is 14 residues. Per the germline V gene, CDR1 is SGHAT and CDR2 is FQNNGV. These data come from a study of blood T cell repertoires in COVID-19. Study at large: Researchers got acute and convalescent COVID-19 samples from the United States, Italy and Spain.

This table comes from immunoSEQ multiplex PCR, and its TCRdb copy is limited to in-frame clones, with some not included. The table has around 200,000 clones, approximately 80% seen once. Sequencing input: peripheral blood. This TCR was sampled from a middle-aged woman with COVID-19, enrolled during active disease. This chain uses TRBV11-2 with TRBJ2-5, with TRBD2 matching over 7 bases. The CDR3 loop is CASSSWGGQETQYF. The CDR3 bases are TGTGCCAGCAGCTCCTGGGGGGGACAAGAGACCCAGTACTTC.